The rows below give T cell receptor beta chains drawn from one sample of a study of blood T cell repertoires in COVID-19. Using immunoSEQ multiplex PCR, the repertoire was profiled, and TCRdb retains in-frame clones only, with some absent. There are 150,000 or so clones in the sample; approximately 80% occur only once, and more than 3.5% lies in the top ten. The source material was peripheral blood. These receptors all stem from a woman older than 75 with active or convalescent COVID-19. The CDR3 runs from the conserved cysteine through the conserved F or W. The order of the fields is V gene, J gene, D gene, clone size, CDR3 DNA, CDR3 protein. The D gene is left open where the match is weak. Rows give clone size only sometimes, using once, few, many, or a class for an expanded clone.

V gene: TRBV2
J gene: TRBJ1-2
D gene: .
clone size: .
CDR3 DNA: TGTGCCAGCAGAATCTCTACCGAGGGCTACACCTTC
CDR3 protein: CASRISTEGYTF

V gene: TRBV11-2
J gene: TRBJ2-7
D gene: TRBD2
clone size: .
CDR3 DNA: TGTGCCAGCAGCAGGACTAGCGGGGGGGCTGGTGAGCAGTACTTC
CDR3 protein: CASSRTSGGAGEQYF

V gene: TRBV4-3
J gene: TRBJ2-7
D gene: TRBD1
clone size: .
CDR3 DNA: TGCGCCAGCAGCCAAGAATCGAGGGACAGGGGCTACGAGCAGTACTTC
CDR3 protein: CASSQESRDRGYEQYF

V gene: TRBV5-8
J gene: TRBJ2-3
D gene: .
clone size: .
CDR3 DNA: TGTGCCAGCAGCTTGTTGGCGGGCTGGGGCACAGATACGCAGTATTTT
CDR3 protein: CASSLLAGWGTDTQYF

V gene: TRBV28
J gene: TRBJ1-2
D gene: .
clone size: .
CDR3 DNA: TGTGCCAGCAGTTTGGGGCAGGGATGGGACTATGGCTACACCTTC
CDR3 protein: CASSLGQGWDYGYTF

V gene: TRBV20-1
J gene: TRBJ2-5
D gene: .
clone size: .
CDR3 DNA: TGCAGTGCTAGAGTGGGCGAGACCCAGTACTTC
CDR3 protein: CSARVGETQYF

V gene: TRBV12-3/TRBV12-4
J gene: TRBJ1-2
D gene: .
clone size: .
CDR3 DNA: TGTGCCAGCAGTTTAGACAAGTTCTATGGCTACACCTTC
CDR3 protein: CASSLDKFYGYTF

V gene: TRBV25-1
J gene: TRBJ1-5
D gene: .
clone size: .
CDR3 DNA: TGTGCCAGCAGTGAATTCGGGGATAATCAGCCCCAGCATTTT
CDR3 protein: CASSEFGDNQPQHF

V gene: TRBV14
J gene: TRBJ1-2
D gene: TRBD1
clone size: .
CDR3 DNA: TGTGCCAGCAGCCACGGACAGGGGAGGAGCTATGGCTACACCTTC
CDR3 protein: CASSHGQGRSYGYTF

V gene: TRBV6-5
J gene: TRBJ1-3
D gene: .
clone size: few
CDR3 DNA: TGTGCCAGCAGTCGGGACATTGGAAACACCATATATTTT
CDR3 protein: CASSRDIGNTIYF

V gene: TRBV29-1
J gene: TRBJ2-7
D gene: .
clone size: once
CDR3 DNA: TGCAGCGGCCGGGACTTTTCCTACGAGCAGTACTTC
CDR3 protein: CSGRDFSYEQYF

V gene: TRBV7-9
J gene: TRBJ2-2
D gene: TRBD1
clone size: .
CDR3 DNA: TGTGCCAGCAGCTCAAGACAGGGTGGGGAGCTGTTTTTT
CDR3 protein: CASSSRQGGELFF

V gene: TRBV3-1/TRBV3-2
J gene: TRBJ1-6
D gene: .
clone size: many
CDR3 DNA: TGTGCCAGCAGCAGCGGGGCAGCGGGGAATTCACCCCTCCACTTT
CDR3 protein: CASSSGAAGNSPLHF

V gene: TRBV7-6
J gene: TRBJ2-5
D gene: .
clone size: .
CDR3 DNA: TGTGCCAGCAGCTTAGTAACAGGCAGCGAAGAGACCCAGTACTTC
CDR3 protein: CASSLVTGSEETQYF

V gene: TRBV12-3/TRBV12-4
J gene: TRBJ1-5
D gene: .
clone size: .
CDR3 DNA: TGTGCCAGCAGTTTTGCGGGACAGCCCCAGCATTTT
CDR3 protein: CASSFAGQPQHF

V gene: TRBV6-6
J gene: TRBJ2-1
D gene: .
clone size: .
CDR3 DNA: TGTGCCAGCAGTTACTCTAGGGGGAATGAGCAGTTCTTC
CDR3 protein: CASSYSRGNEQFF

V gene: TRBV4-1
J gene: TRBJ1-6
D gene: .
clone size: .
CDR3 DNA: TGCGCCAGCAGCCAAGATCCACACAATTCACCCCTCCACTTT
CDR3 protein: CASSQDPHNSPLHF

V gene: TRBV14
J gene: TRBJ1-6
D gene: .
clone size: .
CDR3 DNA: TGTGCCAGCAGCCTGGAGAATTCACCCCTCCACTTT
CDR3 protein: CASSLENSPLHF

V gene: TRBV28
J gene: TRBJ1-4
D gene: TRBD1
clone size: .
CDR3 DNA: TGTGCCAGCAGGGGGACAGGGAGGACGGAAAAACTGTTTTTT
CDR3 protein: CASRGTGRTEKLFF

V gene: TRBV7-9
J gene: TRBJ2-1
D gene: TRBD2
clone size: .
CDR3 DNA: TGTGCCAGCAGCTTACCTAGCGGGACCTACAATGAGCAGTTCTTC
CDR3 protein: CASSLPSGTYNEQFF

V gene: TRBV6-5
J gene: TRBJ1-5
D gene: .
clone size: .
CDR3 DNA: TGTGCCAGCAGTCTACAGTGGGGCAATCAGCCCCAGCATTTT
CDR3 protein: CASSLQWGNQPQHF

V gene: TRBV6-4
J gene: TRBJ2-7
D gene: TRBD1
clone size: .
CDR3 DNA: TGTGCCAGCAGTGACACACAGGGGGCAGGCCTATCCTACGAGCAGTACTTC
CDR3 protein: CASSDTQGAGLSYEQYF

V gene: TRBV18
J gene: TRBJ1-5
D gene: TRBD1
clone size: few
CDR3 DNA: TGTGCCAGCTCACTACCGGGACAGGGCCGACAGCCCCAGCATTTT
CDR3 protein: CASSLPGQGRQPQHF